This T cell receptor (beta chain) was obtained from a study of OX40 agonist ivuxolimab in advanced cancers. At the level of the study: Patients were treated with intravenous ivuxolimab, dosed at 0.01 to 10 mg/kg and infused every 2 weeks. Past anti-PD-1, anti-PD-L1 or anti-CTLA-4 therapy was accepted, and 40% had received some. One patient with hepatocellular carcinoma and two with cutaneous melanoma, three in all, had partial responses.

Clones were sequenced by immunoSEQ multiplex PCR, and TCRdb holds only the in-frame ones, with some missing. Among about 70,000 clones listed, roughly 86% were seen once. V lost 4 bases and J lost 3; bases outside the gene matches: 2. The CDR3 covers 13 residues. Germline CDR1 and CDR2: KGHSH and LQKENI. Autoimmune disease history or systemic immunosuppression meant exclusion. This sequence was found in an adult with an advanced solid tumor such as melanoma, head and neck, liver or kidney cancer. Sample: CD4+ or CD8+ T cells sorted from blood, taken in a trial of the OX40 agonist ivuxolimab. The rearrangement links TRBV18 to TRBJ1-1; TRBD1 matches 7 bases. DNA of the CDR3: TGTGCCAGCTCACAGGGGGCTGACACTGAAGCTTTCTTT. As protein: CASSQGADTEAFF.